This T cell receptor beta chain was found in a study of beta chain features in type 1 diabetes. The overall study: Investigators examined 107,917,701 sorted cells across all samples. Findings of the study overall: Moderate yet significant TCRB CDR3 shortening was seen in Type 1 diabetes patients in all four CD4+ subsets.

With 1 base removed from V and 3 bases from J, the gap between germline ends came to 14 bases. Germline loops: CDR1 SGHAT, CDR2 FQDESV (reference sequence). The length of the CDR3 is 16 residues. The authors sorted CD4+ naive, central memory, regulatory and stem cell-like memory cells via CD45RO/CCR7/CD25/CD127/CD95/CD27. Concerning this clone itself: Antigen: not known.

Isolated RNA was reverse transcribed in full, so expressed TCRB transcripts were sequenced. Sequenced by immunoSEQ multiplex PCR; TCRdb stores in-frame clones only, minus some. The table lists 250,000 to 300,000 clones, under 8.5% of them singletons, with 0.9% to 1.2% in the top ten. Sample: central memory CD4+ T cells from blood. The chain couples TRBV11-1 to TRBJ2-3; maybe TRBD2 (5 bases). The TCR was taken from a woman under 30 in good health. CDR3 amino acids: CASSLDGGSETDTQYF. CDR3 DNA: TGTGCCAGCAGCTTAGACGGCGGGTCTGAAACAGATACGCAGTATTTT.